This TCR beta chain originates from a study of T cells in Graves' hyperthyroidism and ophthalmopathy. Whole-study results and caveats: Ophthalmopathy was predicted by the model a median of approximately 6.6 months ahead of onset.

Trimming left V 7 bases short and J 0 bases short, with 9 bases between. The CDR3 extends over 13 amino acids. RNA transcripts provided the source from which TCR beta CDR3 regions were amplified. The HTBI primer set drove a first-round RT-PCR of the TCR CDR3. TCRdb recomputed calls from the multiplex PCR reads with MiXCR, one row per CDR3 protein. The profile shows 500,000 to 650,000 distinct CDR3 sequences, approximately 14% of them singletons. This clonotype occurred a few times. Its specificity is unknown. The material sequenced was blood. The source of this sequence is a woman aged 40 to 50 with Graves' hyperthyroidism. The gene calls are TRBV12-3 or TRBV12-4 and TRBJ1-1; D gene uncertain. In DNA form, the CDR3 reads TGTGCCAGCACCCCATTTATGAACACTGAAGCTTTCTTT. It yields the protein CASTPFMNTEAFF.